This T cell receptor beta chain was identified in a study of blood T cell repertoires in COVID-19. Overall study context: Acute-phase and convalescent COVID-19 samples originated in the United States, Italy and Spain. The cDNA or gDNA used as material had been derived from T cells, B-cell-depleted T cells, or PBMCs.

Germline values: CDR1 SGDLS, CDR2 YYNGEE. The CDR3 has 15 amino acids. Under the authors' procedure: Amplification with reference gene primers provided the estimates of nucleated cell counts. The repertoire was sequenced with immunoSEQ multiplex PCR; TCRdb's copy has only in-frame clones and lacks some. From that table come the V and J calls and clone size; the DNA was used to work out D and trimming. The sample includes some 370,000 clones, about 90% of them seen just once. Turning to this clone: A junction boundary mismatches the germline segment, possibly from a read error.

The source of this sequence is a man aged 35-49 years with acute or convalescent COVID-19. The genes are TRBV9 and TRBJ2-7; 9 nucleotides match TRBD2. Material: peripheral blood. The CDR3 coding sequence is TGTCCCAGCAGCGTAGACGCGGGGGGGGATTACGAGCAGTACTTC. Translating it yields CPSSVDAGGDYEQYF.